This T cell receptor (beta chain) originates from a study of blood T cell repertoires in COVID-19. Study-level information: From the United States, Italy and Spain came samples of acute and convalescent COVID-19. T cells, B-cell-depleted T cells, or PBMCs supplied cDNA or gDNA.

This clone was observed a single time. In the original analysis: The authors estimated nucleated cell counts from reference gene primer amplification. Profiling relied on immunoSEQ multiplex PCR, and the TCRdb table lists in-frame clones only, not all of them. The DNA gave D and trimming, while V, J and clone size come from that table. The table includes around 170,000 clones, 88% detected once. CDR1 LNHDA and CDR2 SQIVND come from the germline V gene (reference sequence). J gave up 8 bases and V 1 base, and 10 bases lay outside the gene matches. The CDR3 is 15 residues long. The clonotype was recovered from a man between 60 and 70 years old with acute or convalescent COVID-19. Sequencing was carried out using peripheral blood. V and J are TRBV19 and TRBJ1-2; TRBD1 aligns across 7 bases. CDR3 nucleotides: TGTGCCAGTAGTATAGTGAGGGGGCGCGGAGGAGGCTACACCTTC. Protein sequence: CASSIVRGRGGGYTF.